Listed here are 18 T cell receptor beta chains from one sample, sequenced in a study of molecular identifiers for immune sequencing clone quantification. TCRdb passed the PCR reads through MiXCR, listing each CDR3 protein once. The table shows around 460,000 distinct CDR3 sequences, with roughly 25% occurring only once. Sequencing used naive CD8+ T cells from blood, with Jurkat cell RNA spiked in. Described subset: FACS-sorted CD8+CD4-CCR7+CD45RA+ naive T cells. These receptors came from a human donor in good health. Some libraries in this study had Jurkat cell RNA spiked in.

This clonotype was seen at least ten times. The V call is TRBV29-1, the J call TRBJ2-3; D is perhaps TRBD2 (5 bases). V lost 4 bases and J 4 bases, leaving 18 bases between the germline ends. The germline gives CDR1 SQVTM, CDR2 ANQGSEA. The CDR3 runs to 15 residues. Written as DNA, the CDR3 is TGCAGCGTTGCCACACCTAAGCAACTAGCAGATACGCAGTATTTT. This gives the protein CSVATPKQLADTQYF.

This clonotype was seen a single time. A much larger clonotype is one base distant, so this may be a read error. The V and J genes are TRBV7-9 and TRBJ1-1, with TRBD1 matching 9 bases. CDR3 length: 13 amino acids. Germline CDR1 reads SEHNR; CDR2 reads FQNEAQ (reference sequence). As DNA, the CDR3 is TGTGCCAGCGGCTTAAGGGACAGGGAAGGAGCTTTCTTT. Encoded protein: CASGLRDREGAFF.

A few counts support this clonotype. This chain connects TRBV20-1 to TRBJ1-2; D not certain. Trimming stripped 6 bases from V and 6 bases from J, with 11 bases between. CDR1 is DFQATT, CDR2 SNEGSKA, per germline (reference sequence). The CDR3 runs 11 residues. The CDR3 protein is CSARFVHGYTF. The CDR3 DNA is TGCAGTGCCCGTTTCGTGCATGGCTACACCTTC.

This clonotype occurred many times. This sequence joins TRBV4-1 and TRBJ2-4, with D possibly being TRBD2 (6 bases). This CDR3 is built from 15 residues. V lost 1 base, J lost 4 bases, and 11 bases lay in between. CDR1 is MGHRA, CDR2 YSYEKL, per germline. CDR3 sequence (DNA): TGCGCCAGCAGCCAAGTACCGGGGGAGAAAAACATTCAGTACTTC. It encodes CASSQVPGEKNIQYF.

There are many counts of this clonotype. V and J are TRBV2 and TRBJ2-7, with 9 bases identical to TRBD1. This CDR3 has 19 residues. The V segment lost 0 bases and the J segment 4 bases; nucleotides outside the gene matches: 16. CDR1 and CDR2 from the germline V gene are SNHLY and FYNNEI. Here the CDR3 reads CASSEAGTGTNVLDYEQYF. CDR3 bases: TGTGCCAGCAGTGAAGCGGGGACAGGGACGAATGTACTGGATTACGAGCAGTACTTC. The complete variable domain, with remaining parts taken from reference TRBV2 and TRBJ2-7, reads EPEVTQTPSHQVTQMGQEVILRCVPISNHLYFYWYRQILGQKVEFLVSFYNNEISEKSEIFDDQFSVERPDGSNFTLKIRSTKLEDSAMYFCASSEAGTGTNVLDYEQYFGPGTRLTVT.

This chain joins TRBV14 and TRBJ2-3; TRBD2 agrees at 10 bases. The CDR3 extends over 17 amino acids. Looked up from germline, CDR1 is SGHDN and CDR2 is FVKESK. J was trimmed by 6 bases and V by 4 bases; bases with no gene match: 13. The CDR3 reads CASSPPTSGALRDTQYF. CDR3 coding DNA: TGTGCCAGCAGCCCCCCCACTAGCGGGGCCCTTCGGGATACGCAGTATTTT.

This clonotype came up a few times. This sequence joins TRBV6-2 or TRBV6-3 and TRBJ2-7, with 7 nucleotides matching TRBD1. V lost 4 bases to trimming and J lost 2 bases; unmatched junction nucleotides: 2. This CDR3 is 13 amino acids long. Per germline, CDR1 MNHEY and CDR2 SVGEGT. CDR3 DNA sequence: TGTGCCAGCAGTTGGGGACAGCCCTACGAGCAGTACTTC. It is translated as CASSWGQPYEQYF.

In the case of this clonotype: One end of the junction does not line up with germline, which may come from a read error. The V call is TRBV6-2 or TRBV6-3, the J call TRBJ2-2, with D perhaps TRBD2 (5 bases). The CDR3 is made up of 15 amino acids. CDR1 and CDR2 (germline): MNHEY, SVGEGT. CDR3 coding DNA: TGTGCCAGCAGTTACGGGCGAGCTAGCACCTGGGAGCTGTTTTTT. This encodes CASSYGRASTWELFF.

The sample holds a few counts of this clonotype. The CDR3 spells CSVENRGNYGYTF. The CDR3 region has the DNA TGCAGCGTGGAAAACAGGGGTAACTATGGCTACACCTTC. V usage is TRBV29-1 and J usage is TRBJ1-2; TRBD1 matches 7 bases. The CDR3 totals 13 residues. V was clipped by 6 bases and J by 1 base; unmatched bases: 5. Looked up from germline, CDR1 is SQVTM and CDR2 is ANQGSEA.

This clonotype has more than one count but fewer than ten. V and J are TRBV7-2 and TRBJ2-7; a possible D gene is TRBD2 (6 bases). Per the germline V gene, CDR1 is SGHTA and CDR2 is FQGNSA. Between the trimmed V and J ends, which lost 1 base and 2 bases, there was a span of 9 bases. CDR3 size: 14 residues. DNA for the CDR3: TGTGCCAGCAGCTTAGGATGGGGGGCCTACGAGCAGTACTTC. Translation: CASSLGWGAYEQYF.

With respect to this clonotype: This may be a read error: a much more frequent sequence differs by one nucleotide. The rearrangement joins TRBV6-5 to TRBJ2-2; 9 bases line up with TRBD1. This CDR3 comprises 18 residues. Per germline, CDR1 MNHEY and CDR2 SVGAGI. V shed 4 bases and J 6 bases; nucleotides not matched to a gene: 15. The chain's CDR3 is CASSCKSWTGENSGELFF. In nucleotides, the CDR3 is TGTGCCAGCAGTTGCAAATCCTGGACAGGGGAGAATTCCGGGGAGCTGTTTTTT.

The V and J genes are TRBV12-3 or TRBV12-4 and TRBJ2-3; D gene ambiguous. CDR3 length equals 16 residues. V lost 4 bases and J lost 5, with 19 bases in between. The CDR3 here is CASSSSQPALVDTQYF. CDR3 in DNA: TGTGCCAGCAGTTCCTCTCAACCTGCCTTGGTAGATACGCAGTATTTT.

On this clonotype itself: No DNA is shown, since the ends of the CDR3 on it are uncertain; the CDR3 is the one TCRdb lists. The chain carries TRBV7-5 and TRBJ2-7. TRBV7-5 is classified as a pseudogene. Ends included, the CDR3 has 15 residues. The CDR3 reads CISVPEADSSYEQYF.

This clonotype was detected once. This chain connects TRBV9 to TRBJ2-2; 13 positions agree with TRBD2. Per the germline V gene, CDR1 is SGDLS and CDR2 is YYNGEE. V lost 2 bases and J lost 5; bases outside the gene matches: 6. The CDR3 spans 17 residues. CDR3 sequence reads: CASSVGTSGIITGELFF. Here the CDR3 DNA reads TGTGCCAGCAGCGTCGGGACTAGCGGGATAATTACCGGGGAGCTGTTTTTT.

On this clonotype itself: This CDR3 fails to terminate in the conserved phenylalanine or tryptophan, so it likely reflects a read error. V and J are TRBV6-1 and TRBJ2-6; D gene ambiguous. The CDR3 spans 14 residues. Trimming cost V 3 bases and J 3 bases, with 6 bases left between them. The germline CDR1 and CDR2 sequences are MNHNS and SASEGT. The CDR3 bases are TGTGCCAGCAGTGAGGCACTTGGGGCCAACGTCCTGACTCTC. Amino acids: CASSEALGANVLTL.

This clonotype was seen at least ten times. The chain is built from TRBV28 and TRBJ2-1, with a weak D call TRBD2 (5 bases). Deletions cut 3 bases from V and 0 bases from J, with 12 bases between. Germline CDR1 MDHEN, CDR2 SYDVKM. The CDR3 extends over 16 amino acids. The CDR3, as DNA: TGTGCCAGCAGTTTTAGTCGGGGTAGCTCCTACAATGAGCAGTTCTTC. It codes for CASSFSRGSSYNEQFF.

The chain employs TRBV5-6 and TRBJ1-3; 8 positions match TRBD1. Per germline, CDR1 SGHDT and CDR2 YYEEEE. Trimming cost V 2 bases and J 7 bases; bases outside gene matches: 5. The CDR3 sequence is 14 residues long. This CDR3 reads CASSFLDRANTIYF. For the CDR3, the DNA is TGTGCCAGCAGCTTTCTGGACAGGGCCAACACCATATATTTT.

This clonotype has just a few counts. This chain links TRBV4-1 with TRBJ2-7, with D unresolved. Germline loops: CDR1 MGHRA, CDR2 YSYEKL. V gave up 0 bases and J gave up 0 bases, with 12 bases separating them. This CDR3 has 16 residues. The CDR3 DNA reads as TGCGCCAGCAGCCAAGAAGGTCCGGAGACCTCCTACGAGCAGTACTTC. Translated, it gives CASSQEGPETSYEQYF.